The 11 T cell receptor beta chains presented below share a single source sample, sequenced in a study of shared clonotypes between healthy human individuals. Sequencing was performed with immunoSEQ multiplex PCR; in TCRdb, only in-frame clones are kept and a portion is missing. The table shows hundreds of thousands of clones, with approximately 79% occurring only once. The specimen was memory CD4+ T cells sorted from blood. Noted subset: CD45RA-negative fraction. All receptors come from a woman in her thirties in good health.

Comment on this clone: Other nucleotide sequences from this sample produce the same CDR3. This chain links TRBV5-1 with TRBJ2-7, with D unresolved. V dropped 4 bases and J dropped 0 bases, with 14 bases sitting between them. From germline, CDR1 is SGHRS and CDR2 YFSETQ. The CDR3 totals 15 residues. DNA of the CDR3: TGCGCCAGCAGCGATCGAACCGGGCCCTCCTACGAGCAGTACTTC. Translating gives CASSDRTGPSYEQYF.

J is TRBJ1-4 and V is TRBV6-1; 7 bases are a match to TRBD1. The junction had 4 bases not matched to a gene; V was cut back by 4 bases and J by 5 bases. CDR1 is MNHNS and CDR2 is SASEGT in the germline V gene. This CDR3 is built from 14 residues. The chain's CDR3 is CASSAGTENEKLFF. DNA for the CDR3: TGTGCCAGCAGTGCCGGGACAGAGAATGAAAAACTGTTTTTT.

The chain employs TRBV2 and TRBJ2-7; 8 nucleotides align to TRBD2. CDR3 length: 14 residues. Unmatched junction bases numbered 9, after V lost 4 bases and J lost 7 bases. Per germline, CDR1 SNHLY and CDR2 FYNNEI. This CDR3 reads CASSGAGALGEQYF. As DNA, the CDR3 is TGTGCCAGCAGTGGAGCGGGGGCCTTGGGGGAGCAGTACTTC.

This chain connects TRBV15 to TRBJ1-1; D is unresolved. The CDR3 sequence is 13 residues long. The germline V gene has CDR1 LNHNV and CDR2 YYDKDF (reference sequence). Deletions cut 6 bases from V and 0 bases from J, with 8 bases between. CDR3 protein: CATSTGVNTEAFF. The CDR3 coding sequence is TGTGCCACCAGTACCGGGGTGAACACTGAAGCTTTCTTT. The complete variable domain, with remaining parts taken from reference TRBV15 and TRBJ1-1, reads DAMVIQNPRYQVTQFGKPVTLSCSQTLNHNVMYWYQQKSSQAPKLLFHYYDKDFNNEADTPDNFQSRRPNTSFCFLDIRSPGLGDTAMYLCATSTGVNTEAFFGQGTRLTVV.

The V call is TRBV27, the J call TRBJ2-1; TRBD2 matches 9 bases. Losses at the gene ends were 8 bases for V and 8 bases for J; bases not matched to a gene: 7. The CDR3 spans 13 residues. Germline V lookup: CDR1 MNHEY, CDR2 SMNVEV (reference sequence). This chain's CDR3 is CASGSSGMYEQFF. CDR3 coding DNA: TGTGCCAGCGGATCTAGCGGGATGTATGAGCAGTTCTTC.

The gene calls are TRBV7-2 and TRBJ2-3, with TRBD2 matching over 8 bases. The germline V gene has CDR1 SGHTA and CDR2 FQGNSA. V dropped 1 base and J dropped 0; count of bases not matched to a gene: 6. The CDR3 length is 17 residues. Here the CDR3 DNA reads TGTGCCAGCAGCTTAGGATTTAGCGGGACTAGCACAGATACGCAGTATTTT. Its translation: CASSLGFSGTSTDTQYF.

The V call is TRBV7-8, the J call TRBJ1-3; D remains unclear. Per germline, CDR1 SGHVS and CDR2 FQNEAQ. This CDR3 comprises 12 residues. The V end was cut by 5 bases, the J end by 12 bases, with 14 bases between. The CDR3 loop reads CASSQTSLGIYF. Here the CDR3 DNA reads TGTGCCAGCAGCCAGACATCCTTGGGCATATATTTT.

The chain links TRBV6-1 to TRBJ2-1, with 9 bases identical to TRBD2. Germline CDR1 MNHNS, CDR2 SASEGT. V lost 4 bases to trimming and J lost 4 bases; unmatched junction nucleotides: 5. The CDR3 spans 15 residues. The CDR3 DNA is TGTGCCAGCAGTGTAGGCGGGGGGGGATACAATGAGCAGTTCTTC. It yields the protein CASSVGGGGYNEQFF.

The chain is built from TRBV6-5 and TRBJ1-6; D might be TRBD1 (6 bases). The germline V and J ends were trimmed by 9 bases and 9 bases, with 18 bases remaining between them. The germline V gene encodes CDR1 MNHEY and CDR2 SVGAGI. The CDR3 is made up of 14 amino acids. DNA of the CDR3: TGTGCCAGTTCAAGCGGACAGAAGGCTTCACCCCTCCACTTT. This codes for CASSSGQKASPLHF.

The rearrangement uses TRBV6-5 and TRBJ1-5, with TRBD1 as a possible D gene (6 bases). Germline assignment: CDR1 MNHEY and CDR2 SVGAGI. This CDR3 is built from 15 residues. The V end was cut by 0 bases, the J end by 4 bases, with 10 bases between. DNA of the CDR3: TGTGCCAGCAGTTACTCGTTCAGGGGAAATCAGCCCCAGCATTTT. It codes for CASSYSFRGNQPQHF.

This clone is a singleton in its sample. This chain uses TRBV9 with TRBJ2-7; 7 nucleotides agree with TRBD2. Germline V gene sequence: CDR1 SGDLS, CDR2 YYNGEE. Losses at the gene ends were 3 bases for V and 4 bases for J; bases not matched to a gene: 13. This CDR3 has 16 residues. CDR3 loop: CASSAGGGTYSYEQYF. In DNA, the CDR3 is TGTGCCAGCAGCGCGGGAGGCGGGACGTATTCGTACGAGCAGTACTTC.